This record looks at one TCR beta chain sequence and its context. As yet, its antigen is unknown. Primers included in the PCR were 60 Vbeta and 13 Jbeta primers. TCRdb's copy holds only in-frame clones and misses some; the assay was immunoSEQ multiplex PCR. The sample consists of about 160,000 clones, approximately 70% of them appearing once. Germline CDR1 is GTSNPN and CDR2 is SVGIG (reference sequence). V lost 0 bases and J lost 7, with 10 bases in between. The CDR3 is 14 residues long. This record comes from a study of cytomegalovirus exposure and HLA in healthy donors. Study information: Earlier results showed 90 million to 130 million unique TCR beta sequences derived from approximately 180 million T cells.

General study findings and limits: Presence/absence analysis assumed near-uniform sequencing depth across donors. Researchers reportedly found TCR beta sequences accurately predicted most subjects' HLA-A and HLA-B alleles. Clonal expansion was found to be greater in HLA-associated TCR beta chains than in equally common others in a later analysis.

The sequencing sample was made of PBMCs. The chain has TRBV30 and TRBJ1-6; D remains unclear. The clonotype comes from a man aged 35 to 55 in good health and CMV-seropositive. CDR3 residues: CAWSVVAENSPLHF. The CDR3 DNA reads TGTGCCTGGAGTGTAGTCGCGGAGAATTCACCCCTCCACTTT.